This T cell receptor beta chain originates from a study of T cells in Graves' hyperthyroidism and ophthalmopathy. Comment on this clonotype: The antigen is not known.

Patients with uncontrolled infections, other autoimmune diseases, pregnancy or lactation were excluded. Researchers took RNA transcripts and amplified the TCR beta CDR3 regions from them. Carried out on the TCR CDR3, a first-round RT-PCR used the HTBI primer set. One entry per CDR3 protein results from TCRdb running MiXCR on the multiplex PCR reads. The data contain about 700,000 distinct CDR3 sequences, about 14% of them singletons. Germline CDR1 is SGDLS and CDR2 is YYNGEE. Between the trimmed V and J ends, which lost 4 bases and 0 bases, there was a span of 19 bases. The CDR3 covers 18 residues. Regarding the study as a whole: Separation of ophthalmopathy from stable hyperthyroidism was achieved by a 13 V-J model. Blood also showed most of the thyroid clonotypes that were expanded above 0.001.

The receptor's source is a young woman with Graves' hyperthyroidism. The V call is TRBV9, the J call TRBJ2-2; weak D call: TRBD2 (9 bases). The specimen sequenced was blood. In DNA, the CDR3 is TGTGCCAGCAGCTCAGGGGGCGGGAGGGCCCCGAACACCGGGGAGCTGTTTTTT. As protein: CASSSGGGRAPNTGELFF.